The 15 T cell receptor beta chains in this list originate from one sample, sequenced in a study of T cell repertoires in cytomegalovirus infection. For these TCRs, the target antigens are not known. TCRdb redid the calling of the reads with MiXCR, one entry per CDR3 protein. This table has fewer than 850,000 distinct CDR3 sequences, roughly 29% appearing once. The material was cultured CD8+ T cells from PBMCs, obtained from culture after CMV antigen stimulation. These receptor sequences come from a human donor in good health (CMV status not recorded). Some clones in this sample may be carry-over from other donors' samples.

This chain connects TRBV12-3 or TRBV12-4 to TRBJ2-7, with 9 bases identical to TRBD1. Trimming at V came to 3 bases and at J to 6 bases, leaving 6 bases not matched to a gene. The CDR3 is 14 residues long. CDR3 sequence: CASSFGTGLREQYV. CDR3 bases: TGTGCCAGCAGTTTCGGGACAGGGCTACGCGAGCAGTACGTC.

This clonotype was recorded a few times. The chain employs TRBV7-9 and TRBJ1-2, with 7 nucleotides matching TRBD1. This CDR3 is built from 14 residues. Germline trimming cut 2 bases from V and 8 bases from J; bases unmatched to any gene: 8. Germline values: CDR1 SEHNR, CDR2 FQNEAQ (reference sequence). CDR3 amino acids: CASSLIHRGRGYTF. The CDR3 nucleotides read TGTGCCAGCAGCTTAATCCACAGGGGCAGAGGCTACACCTTC.

The genes are TRBV11-1 and TRBJ2-2; D is ambiguous. The CDR3 spans 14 residues. V was shortened by 2 bases and J by 8 bases, with 12 bases between the two germline ends. The germline CDR1 and CDR2 sequences are SGHAT and FQDESV (reference sequence). The CDR3 nucleotides are TGTGCCAGCAGCTTACGAGCCGAGACGGGGGAGCTGTTTTTT. Translating it yields CASSLRAETGELFF.

This chain links TRBV5-6 with TRBJ2-7; 8 bases map to TRBD1. The ends lost 4 bases at V and 3 bases at J; junction bases unmatched: 6. Per the germline V gene, CDR1 is SGHDT and CDR2 is YYEEEE. The CDR3 runs to 14 residues. The DNA of the CDR3 is TGTGCCAGCAGCCGACGGACAGGGAGCTACGAGCAGTACTTC. This gives the protein CASSRRTGSYEQYF.

The chain employs TRBV7-9 and TRBJ1-3; TRBD1 aligns across 8 bases. Germline V gene data show CDR1 as SEHNR and CDR2 as FQNEAQ (reference sequence). After removal of 6 bases from V and 1 base from J, the junction contained 5 bases not matched to a gene. The CDR3 runs 15 residues. CDR3 residues: CASRGQGRSGNTIYF. CDR3 nucleotide sequence: TGTGCCAGCAGAGGACAGGGCCGTTCTGGAAACACCATATATTTT.

The CDR3 protein is CSAIPVQGIWLGSYGYTF. The CDR3 region has the DNA TGCAGTGCTATTCCAGTACAGGGAATTTGGTTGGGTAGCTATGGCTACACCTTC. The chain links TRBV20-1 to TRBJ1-2; TRBD1 is a possible D gene (6 bases). The germline V and J ends were trimmed by 4 bases and 4 bases, with 28 bases remaining between them. CDR3 size: 18 residues. Germline CDR1 DFQATT, CDR2 SNEGSKA (reference sequence).

This clonotype has a handful of counts. The chain carries TRBV5-4 and TRBJ2-3; D remains ambiguous. With 0 bases removed from V and 0 bases from J, the gap between germline ends came to 11 bases. Germline V gives CDR1 SGHNT, CDR2 YYREEE (reference sequence). The length of the CDR3 is 16 residues. Here the CDR3 DNA reads TGTGCCAGCAGCTTGGAGGGTGTTACTAGCACAGATACGCAGTATTTT. It encodes CASSLEGVTSTDTQYF. The full variable domain, its missing parts supplied by reference TRBV5-4 and TRBJ2-3, is ETGVTQSPTHLIKTRGQQVTLRCSSQSGHNTVSWYQQALGQGPQFIFQYYREEENGRGNFPPRFSGLQFPNYSSELNVNALELDDSALYLCASSLEGVTSTDTQYFGPGTRLTVL.

V and J are TRBV5-6 and TRBJ1-1, with 12 positions matching TRBD1. The CDR3 has 17 amino acids. CDR1 SGHDT and CDR2 YYEEEE come from the germline V gene. Germline trimming cut 4 bases from V and 0 bases from J; bases unmatched to any gene: 7. In nucleotides, the CDR3 is TGTGCCAGCAGCGGGGGACAGGGGGCCGTTATGAACACTGAAGCTTTCTTT. The encoded protein is CASSGGQGAVMNTEAFF.

At least ten counts were recorded for this clonotype. V gene TRBV14 combines with J gene TRBJ1-6; D call uncertain. Trimming removed 0 bases from V and 15 bases from J, with 9 bases in between. CDR3 length: 12 amino acids. CDR1 and CDR2 (germline): SGHDN, FVKESK. CDR3 sequence: CASSQDSVNLHF. The CDR3 bases are TGTGCCAGCAGCCAAGACTCGGTAAACCTCCACTTT.

Ten or more counts support this clonotype. The chain carries TRBV7-2 and TRBJ1-3; D might be TRBD1 (6 bases). Germline-derived CDR1 and CDR2 are SGHTA and FQGNSA. CDR3 length equals 16 residues. Deletions cut 1 base from V and 0 bases from J, with 10 bases between. The CDR3 here is CASSLEARGSGNTIYF. CDR3 bases: TGTGCCAGCAGCTTAGAGGCCAGGGGCTCTGGAAACACCATATATTTT.

CDR3 nucleotides: TGTGCCAGCAGTTTTCCGGGAGCCGATTTTGAAAAACTGTTTTTT. It yields the protein CASSFPGADFEKLFF. V usage is TRBV7-9 and J usage is TRBJ1-4; D call uncertain. Trimming cost V 6 bases and J 7 bases, with 18 bases left between them. Germline CDR1 reads SEHNR; CDR2 reads FQNEAQ (reference sequence). The CDR3 sequence is 15 residues long.

Details on this clonotype: A read error may be the cause here, since a much bigger clone is one base away. The chain is built from TRBV7-2 and TRBJ2-4; the D gene is possibly TRBD2 (5 bases). Germline lookup yields CDR1 SGHTA and CDR2 FQGNSA. This CDR3 is built from 16 residues. Trimming pared 5 bases from V and 1 base from J, leaving 15 bases between. CDR3 nucleotide sequence: TGTGCCAGCAGCCCCCGTATGGGAGAGGCCAAAAACATTCAGTACTTC. Its protein is CASSPRMGEAKNIQYF.

In DNA, the CDR3 is TGTGCTAGTACCCGGACAGGCCCCAATCAGCCCCAGCATTTT. Its protein is CASTRTGPNQPQHF. The chain has TRBV12-5 and TRBJ1-5, with TRBD1 identical over 7 bases. J lost 3 bases, V lost 8 bases, and 7 bases had no gene match. The CDR3 totals 14 residues. CDR1 is LGHNT and CDR2 is FRNRAP in the germline V gene.

This clonotype has ten or more counts. J is TRBJ1-1 and V is TRBV27; a weak D match, TRBD1 (5 bases). Germline lookup yields CDR1 MNHEY and CDR2 SMNVEV (reference sequence). Trimming stripped 4 bases from V and 4 bases from J, with 13 bases between. The CDR3 consists of 14 residues. CDR3 residues: CASSYRRLGTEAFF. DNA of the CDR3: TGTGCCAGCAGTTACAGGAGATTGGGCACTGAAGCTTTCTTT.

In this sample, this clonotype turned up many times. In nucleotides, the CDR3 is TGTGCCAGCAGCTCCCTTTCGGGGCTAGGTGGAAACACCATATATTTT. Residues: CASSSLSGLGGNTIYF. The V call is TRBV7-2, the J call TRBJ1-3; D perhaps matches TRBD1 (5 bases). This CDR3 has 16 residues. V lost 4 bases to trimming and J lost 3 bases, with 16 bases between them. Germline assignment: CDR1 SGHTA and CDR2 FQGNSA.